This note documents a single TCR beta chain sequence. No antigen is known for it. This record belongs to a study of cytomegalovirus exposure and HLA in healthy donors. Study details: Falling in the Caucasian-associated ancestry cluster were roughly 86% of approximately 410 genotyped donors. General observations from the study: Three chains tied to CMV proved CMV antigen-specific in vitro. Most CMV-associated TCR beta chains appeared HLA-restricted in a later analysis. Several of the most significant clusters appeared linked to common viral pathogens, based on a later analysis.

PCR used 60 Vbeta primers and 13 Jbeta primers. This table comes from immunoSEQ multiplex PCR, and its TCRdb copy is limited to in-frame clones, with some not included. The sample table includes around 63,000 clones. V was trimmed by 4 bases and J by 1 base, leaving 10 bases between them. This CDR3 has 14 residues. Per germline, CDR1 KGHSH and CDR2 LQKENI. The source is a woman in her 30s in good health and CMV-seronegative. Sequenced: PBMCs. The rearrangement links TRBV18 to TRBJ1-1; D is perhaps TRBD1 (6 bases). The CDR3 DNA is TGTGCCAGCTCACGGGACACCCGGAACACTGAAGCTTTCTTT. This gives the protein CASSRDTRNTEAFF.